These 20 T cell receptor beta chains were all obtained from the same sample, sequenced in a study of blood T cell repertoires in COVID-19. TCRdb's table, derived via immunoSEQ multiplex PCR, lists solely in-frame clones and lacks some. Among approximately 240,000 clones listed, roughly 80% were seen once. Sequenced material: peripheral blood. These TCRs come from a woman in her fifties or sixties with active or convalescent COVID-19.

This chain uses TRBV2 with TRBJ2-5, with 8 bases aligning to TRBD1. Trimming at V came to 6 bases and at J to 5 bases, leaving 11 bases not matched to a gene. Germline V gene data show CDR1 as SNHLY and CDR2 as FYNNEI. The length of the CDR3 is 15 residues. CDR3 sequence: CASREDRAFLETQYF. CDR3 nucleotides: TGTGCCAGCAGAGAGGACAGGGCCTTTTTGGAGACCCAGTACTTC.

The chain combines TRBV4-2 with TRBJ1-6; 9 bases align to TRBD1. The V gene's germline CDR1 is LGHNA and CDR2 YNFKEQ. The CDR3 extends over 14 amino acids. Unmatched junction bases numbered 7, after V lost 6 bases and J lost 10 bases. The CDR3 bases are TGTGCCAGCAGTGGGGGACAGGGTAGATCACCCCTCCACTTT. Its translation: CASSGGQGRSPLHF.

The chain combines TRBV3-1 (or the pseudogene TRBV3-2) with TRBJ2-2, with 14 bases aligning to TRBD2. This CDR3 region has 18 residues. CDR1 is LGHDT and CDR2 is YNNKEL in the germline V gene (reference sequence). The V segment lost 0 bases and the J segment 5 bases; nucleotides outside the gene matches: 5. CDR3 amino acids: CASSQDGLAGGGTGELFF. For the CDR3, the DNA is TGTGCCAGCAGCCAAGATGGACTAGCGGGGGGAGGGACCGGGGAGCTGTTTTTT.

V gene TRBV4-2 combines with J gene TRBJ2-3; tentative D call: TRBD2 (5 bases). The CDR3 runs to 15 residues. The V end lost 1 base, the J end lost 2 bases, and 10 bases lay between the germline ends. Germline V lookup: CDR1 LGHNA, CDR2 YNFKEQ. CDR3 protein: CASSQVAGDTDTQYF. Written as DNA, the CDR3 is TGTGCCAGCAGCCAAGTGGCGGGTGACACAGATACGCAGTATTTT.

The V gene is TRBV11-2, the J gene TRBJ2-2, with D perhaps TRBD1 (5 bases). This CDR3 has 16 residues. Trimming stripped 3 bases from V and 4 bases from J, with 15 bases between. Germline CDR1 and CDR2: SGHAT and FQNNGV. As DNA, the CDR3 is TGTGCCAGCAGCTTGCTCCTGGGGCCGGGCACCGGGGAGCTGTTTTTT. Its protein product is CASSLLLGPGTGELFF.

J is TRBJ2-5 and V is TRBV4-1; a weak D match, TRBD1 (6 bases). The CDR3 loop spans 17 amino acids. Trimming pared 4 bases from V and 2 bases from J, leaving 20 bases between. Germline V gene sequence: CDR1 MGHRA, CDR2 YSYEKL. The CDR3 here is CASSRIFLRDTQETQYF. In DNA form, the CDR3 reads TGCGCCAGCAGCCGCATTTTCCTCCGGGACACACAAGAGACCCAGTACTTC.

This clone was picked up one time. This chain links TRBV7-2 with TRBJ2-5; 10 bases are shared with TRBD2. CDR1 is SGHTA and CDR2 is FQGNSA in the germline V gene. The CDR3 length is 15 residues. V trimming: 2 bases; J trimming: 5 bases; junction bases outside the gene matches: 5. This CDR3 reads CASSLSGGGRETQYF. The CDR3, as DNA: TGTGCCAGCAGCTTAAGCGGGGGGGGCCGGGAGACCCAGTACTTC.

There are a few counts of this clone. The chain's CDR3 is CASSESRETQYF. The CDR3 DNA reads TGTGCCAGCAGTGAAAGCCGGGAGACCCAGTACTTC. V and J are TRBV6-1 and TRBJ2-5, with D unresolved. CDR3 length equals 12 residues. Germline CDR1 reads MNHNS; CDR2 reads SASEGT. V was clipped by 2 bases and J by 5 bases, with 6 bases between them.

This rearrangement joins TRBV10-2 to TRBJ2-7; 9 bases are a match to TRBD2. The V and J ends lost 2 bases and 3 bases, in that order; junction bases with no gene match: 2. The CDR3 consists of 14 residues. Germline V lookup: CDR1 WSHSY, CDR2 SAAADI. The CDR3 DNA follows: TGCGCCAGCAGTGAGGTGACTAGCGGCTACGAGCAGTACTTC. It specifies CASSEVTSGYEQYF.

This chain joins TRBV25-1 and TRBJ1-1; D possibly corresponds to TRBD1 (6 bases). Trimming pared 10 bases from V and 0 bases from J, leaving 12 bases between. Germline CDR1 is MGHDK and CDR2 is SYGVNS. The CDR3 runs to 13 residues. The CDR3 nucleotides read TGTGCCACCACAGGGTACATGAACACTGAAGCTTTCTTT. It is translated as CATTGYMNTEAFF.

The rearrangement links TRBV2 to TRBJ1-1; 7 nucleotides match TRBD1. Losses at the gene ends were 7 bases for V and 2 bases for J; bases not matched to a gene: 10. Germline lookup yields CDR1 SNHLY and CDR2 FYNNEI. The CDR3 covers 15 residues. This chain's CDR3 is CASKPRQGANTEAFF. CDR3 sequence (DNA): TGTGCCAGCAAACCCAGACAGGGAGCCAACACTGAAGCTTTCTTT.

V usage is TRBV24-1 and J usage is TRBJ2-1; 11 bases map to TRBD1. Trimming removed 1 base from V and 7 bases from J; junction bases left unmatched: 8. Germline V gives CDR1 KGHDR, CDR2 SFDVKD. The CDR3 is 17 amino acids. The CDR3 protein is CATSDLPGQGAWNEQFF. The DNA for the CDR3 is TGTGCCACCAGTGATTTACCCGGACAGGGGGCGTGGAATGAGCAGTTCTTC.

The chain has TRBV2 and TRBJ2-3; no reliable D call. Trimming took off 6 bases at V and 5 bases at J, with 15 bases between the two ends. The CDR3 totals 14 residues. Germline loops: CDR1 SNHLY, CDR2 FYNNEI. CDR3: CASRPLVVRDTQYF. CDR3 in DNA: TGTGCCAGCAGGCCCCTGGTGGTGAGAGATACGCAGTATTTT.

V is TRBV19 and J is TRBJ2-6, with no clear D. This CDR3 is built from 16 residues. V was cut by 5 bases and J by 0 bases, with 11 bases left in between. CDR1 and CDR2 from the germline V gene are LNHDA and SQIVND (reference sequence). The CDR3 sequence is CASSPRLSSGANVLTF. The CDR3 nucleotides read TGTGCCAGTAGTCCGAGACTGAGCTCTGGGGCCAACGTCCTGACTTTC.

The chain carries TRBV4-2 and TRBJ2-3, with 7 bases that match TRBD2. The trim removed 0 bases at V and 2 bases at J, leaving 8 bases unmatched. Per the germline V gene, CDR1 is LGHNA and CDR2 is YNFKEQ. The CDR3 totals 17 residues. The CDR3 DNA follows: TGTGCCAGCAGCCAAGATCTGCTAGCGGAGGACACAGATACGCAGTATTTT. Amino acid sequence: CASSQDLLAEDTDTQYF.

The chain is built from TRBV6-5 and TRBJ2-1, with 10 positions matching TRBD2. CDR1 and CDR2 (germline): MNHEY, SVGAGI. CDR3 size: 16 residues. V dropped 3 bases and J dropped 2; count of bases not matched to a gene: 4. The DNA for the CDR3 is TGTGCCAGCAGTTATCGGACTAGCGGAGCCTACAATGAGCAGTTCTTC. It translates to CASSYRTSGAYNEQFF.

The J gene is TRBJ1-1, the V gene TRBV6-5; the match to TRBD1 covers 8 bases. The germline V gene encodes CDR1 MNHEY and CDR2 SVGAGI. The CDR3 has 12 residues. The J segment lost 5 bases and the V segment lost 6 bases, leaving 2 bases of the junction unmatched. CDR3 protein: CASRDRVTEAFF. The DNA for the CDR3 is TGTGCCAGCAGGGACAGGGTAACTGAAGCTTTCTTT.

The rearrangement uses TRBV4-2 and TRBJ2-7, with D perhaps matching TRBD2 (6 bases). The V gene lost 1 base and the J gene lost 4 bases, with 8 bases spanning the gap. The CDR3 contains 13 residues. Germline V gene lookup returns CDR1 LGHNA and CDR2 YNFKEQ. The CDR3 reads CASSQGAGYEQYF. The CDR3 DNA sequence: TGTGCCAGCAGCCAAGGGGCGGGGTACGAGCAGTACTTC.

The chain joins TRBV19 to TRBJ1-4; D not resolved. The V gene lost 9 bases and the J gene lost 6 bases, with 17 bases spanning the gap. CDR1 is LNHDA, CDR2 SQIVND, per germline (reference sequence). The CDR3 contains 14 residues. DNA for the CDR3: TGTGCCAGCCACCATTTCGGGAGAGATGAAAAACTGTTTTTT. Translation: CASHHFGRDEKLFF.

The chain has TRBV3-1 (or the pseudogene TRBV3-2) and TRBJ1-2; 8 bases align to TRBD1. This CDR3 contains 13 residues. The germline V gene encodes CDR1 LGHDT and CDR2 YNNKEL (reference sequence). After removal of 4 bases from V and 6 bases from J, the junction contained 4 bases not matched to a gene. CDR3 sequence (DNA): TGTGCCAGCAGCCTTAGACAGGGGAATGGCTACACCTTC. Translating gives CASSLRQGNGYTF.